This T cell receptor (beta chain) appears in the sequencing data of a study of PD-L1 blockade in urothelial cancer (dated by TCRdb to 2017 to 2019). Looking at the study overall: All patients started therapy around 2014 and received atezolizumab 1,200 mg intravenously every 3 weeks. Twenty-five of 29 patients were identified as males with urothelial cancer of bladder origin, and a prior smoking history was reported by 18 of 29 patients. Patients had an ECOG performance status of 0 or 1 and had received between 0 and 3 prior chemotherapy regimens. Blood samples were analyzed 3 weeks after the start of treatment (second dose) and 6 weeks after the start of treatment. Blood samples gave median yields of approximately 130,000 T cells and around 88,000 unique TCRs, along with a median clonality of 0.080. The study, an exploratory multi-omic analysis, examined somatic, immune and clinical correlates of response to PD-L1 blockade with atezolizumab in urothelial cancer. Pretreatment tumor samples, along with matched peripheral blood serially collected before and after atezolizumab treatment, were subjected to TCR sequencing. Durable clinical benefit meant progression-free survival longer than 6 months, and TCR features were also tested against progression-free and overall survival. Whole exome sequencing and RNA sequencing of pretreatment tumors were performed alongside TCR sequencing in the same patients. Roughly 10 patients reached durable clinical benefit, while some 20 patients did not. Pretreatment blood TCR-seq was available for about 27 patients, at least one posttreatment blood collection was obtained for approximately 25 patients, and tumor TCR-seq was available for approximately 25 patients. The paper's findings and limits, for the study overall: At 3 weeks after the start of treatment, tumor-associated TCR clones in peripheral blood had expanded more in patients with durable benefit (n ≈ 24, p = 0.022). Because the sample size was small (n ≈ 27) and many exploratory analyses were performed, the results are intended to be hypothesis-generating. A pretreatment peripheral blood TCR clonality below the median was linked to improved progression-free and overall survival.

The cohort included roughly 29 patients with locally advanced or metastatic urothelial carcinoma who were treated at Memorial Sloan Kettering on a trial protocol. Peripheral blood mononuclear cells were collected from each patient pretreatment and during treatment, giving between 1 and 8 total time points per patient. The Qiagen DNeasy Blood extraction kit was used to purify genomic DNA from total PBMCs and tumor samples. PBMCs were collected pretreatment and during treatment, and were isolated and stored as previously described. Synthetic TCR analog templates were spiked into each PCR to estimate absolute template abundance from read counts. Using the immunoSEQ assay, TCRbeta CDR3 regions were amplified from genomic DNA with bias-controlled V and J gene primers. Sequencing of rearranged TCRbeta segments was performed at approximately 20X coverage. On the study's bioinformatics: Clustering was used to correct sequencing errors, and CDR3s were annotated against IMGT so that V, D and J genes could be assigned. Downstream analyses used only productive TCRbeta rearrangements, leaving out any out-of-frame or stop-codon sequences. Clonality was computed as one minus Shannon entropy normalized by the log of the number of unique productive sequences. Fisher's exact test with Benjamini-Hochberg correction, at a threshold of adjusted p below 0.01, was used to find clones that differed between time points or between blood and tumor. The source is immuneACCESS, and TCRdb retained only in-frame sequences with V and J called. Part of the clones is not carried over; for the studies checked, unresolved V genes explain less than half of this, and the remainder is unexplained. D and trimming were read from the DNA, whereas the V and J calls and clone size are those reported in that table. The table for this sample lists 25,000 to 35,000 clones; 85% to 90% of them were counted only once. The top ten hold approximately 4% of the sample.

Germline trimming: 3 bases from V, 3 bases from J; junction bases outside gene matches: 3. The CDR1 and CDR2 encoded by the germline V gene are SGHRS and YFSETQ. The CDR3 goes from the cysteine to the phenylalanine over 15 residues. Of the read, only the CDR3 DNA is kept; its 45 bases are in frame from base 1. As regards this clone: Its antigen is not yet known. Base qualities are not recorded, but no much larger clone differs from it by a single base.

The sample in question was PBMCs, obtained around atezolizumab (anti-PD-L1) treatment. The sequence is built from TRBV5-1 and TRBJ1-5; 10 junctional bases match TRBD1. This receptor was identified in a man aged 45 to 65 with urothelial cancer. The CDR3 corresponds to CASSWGTGVNQPQHF. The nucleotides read TGCGCCAGCAGCTGGGGGACAGGGGTCAATCAGCCCCAGCATTTT.